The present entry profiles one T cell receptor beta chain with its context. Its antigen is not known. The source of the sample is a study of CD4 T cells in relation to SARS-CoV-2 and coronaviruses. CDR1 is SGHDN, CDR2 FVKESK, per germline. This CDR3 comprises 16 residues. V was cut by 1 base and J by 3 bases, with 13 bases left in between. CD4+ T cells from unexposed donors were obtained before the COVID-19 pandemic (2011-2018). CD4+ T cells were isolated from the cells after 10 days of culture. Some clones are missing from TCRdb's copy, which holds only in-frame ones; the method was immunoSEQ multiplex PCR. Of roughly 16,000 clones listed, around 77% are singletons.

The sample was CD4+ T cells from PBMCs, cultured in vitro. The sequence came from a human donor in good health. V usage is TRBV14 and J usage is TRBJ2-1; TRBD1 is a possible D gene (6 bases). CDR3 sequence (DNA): TGTGCCAGCAGCCAAGGGCTAGGGACAAGCTACAATGAGCAGTTCTTC. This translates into CASSQGLGTSYNEQFF.